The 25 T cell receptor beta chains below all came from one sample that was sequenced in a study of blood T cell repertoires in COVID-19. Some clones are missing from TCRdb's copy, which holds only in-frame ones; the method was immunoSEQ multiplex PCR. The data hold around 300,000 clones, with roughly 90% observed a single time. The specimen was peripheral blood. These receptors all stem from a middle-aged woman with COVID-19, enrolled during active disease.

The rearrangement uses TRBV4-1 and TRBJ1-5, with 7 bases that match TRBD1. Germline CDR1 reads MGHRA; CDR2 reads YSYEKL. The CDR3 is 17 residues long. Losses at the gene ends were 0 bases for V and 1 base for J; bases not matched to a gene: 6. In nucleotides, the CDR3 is TGCGCCAGCAGCCAAGATGGAAGGGGGCTCAGCAATCAGCCCCAGCATTTT. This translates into CASSQDGRGLSNQPQHF.

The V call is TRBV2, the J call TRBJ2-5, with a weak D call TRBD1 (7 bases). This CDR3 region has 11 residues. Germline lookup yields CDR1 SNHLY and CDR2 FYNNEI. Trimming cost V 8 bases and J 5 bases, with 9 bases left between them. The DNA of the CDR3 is TGTGCCAGCGCAGGGGGGGAGACCCAGTACTTC. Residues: CASAGGETQYF.

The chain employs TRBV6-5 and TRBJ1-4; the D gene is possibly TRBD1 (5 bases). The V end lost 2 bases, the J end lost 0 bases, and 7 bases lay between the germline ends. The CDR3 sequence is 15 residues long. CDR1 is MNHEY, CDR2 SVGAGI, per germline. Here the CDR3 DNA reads TGTGCCAGCAGTTACCAGACAGCAACTAATGAAAAACTGTTTTTT. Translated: CASSYQTATNEKLFF.

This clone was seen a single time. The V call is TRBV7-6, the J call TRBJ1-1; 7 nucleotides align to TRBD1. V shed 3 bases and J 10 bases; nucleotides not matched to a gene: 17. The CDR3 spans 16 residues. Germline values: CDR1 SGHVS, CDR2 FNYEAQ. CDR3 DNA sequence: TGTGCCAGCAGCTTGGGGGACAGCTTGGGGCGGGTGTTAGCTTTCTTT. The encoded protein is CASSLGDSLGRVLAFF.

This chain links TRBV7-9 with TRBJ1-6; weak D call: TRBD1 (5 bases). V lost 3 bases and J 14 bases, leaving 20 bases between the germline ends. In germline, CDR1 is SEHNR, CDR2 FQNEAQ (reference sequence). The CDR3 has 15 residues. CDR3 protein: CASSFPYPGEFTLHF. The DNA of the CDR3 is TGTGCCAGCAGCTTTCCCTACCCGGGGGAATTCACCCTCCACTTT.

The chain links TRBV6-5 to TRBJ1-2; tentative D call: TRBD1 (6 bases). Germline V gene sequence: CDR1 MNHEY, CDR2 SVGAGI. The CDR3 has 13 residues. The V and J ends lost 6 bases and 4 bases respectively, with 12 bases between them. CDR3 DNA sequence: TGTGCCAGCAGGCCAGGACAGCTCTATGGCTACACCTTC. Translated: CASRPGQLYGYTF.

The CDR3 nucleotides read TGTGCCAGCACCCTCCGTCCGGGGGGAGAGCAGTTCTTC. Protein sequence: CASTLRPGGEQFF. The J gene is TRBJ2-1, the V gene TRBV7-3; 7 bases agree with TRBD2. The V and J ends lost 7 bases and 10 bases, in that order; junction bases with no gene match: 10. CDR3 length: 13 residues. CDR1 is SGHTA, CDR2 FQGTGA, per germline. The full variable domain, rest sourced from reference TRBV7-3 and TRBJ2-1, is GAGVSQTPSNKVTEKGKYVELRCDPISGHTALYWYRQSLGQGPEFLIYFQGTGAADDSGLPNDRFFAVRPEGSVSTLKIQRTERGDSAVYLCASTLRPGGEQFFGPGTRLTVL.

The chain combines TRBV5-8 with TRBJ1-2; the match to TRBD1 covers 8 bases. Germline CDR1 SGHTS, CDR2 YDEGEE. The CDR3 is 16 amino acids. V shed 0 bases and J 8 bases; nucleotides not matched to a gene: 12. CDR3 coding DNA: TGTGCCAGCAGCTTGGGTTGGGCAGGGGGCGCCTTCGGCTACACCTTC. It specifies CASSLGWAGGAFGYTF.

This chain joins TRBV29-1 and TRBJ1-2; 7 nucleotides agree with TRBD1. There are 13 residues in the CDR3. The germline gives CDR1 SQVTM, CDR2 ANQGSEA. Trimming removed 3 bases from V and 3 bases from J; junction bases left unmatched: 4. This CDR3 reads CSVDGRGDYGYTF. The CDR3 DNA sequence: TGCAGCGTTGACGGCAGGGGGGACTATGGCTACACCTTC. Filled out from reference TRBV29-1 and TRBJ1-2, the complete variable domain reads SAVISQKPSRDICQRGTSLTIQCQVDSQVTMMFWYRQQPGQSLTLIATANQGSEATYESGFVIDKFPISRPNLTFSTLTVSNMSPEDSSIYLCSVDGRGDYGYTFGSGTRLTVV.

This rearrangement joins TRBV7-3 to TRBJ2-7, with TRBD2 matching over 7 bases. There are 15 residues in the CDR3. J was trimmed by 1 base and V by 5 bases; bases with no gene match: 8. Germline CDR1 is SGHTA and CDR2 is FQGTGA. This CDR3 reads CASSPSGAQSYEQYF. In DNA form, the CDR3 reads TGTGCCAGCAGCCCCAGCGGGGCACAATCCTACGAGCAGTACTTC.

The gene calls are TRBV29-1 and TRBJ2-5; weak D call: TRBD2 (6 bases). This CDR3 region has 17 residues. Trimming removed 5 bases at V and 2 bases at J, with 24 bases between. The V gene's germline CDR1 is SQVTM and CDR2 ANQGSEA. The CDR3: CSVSPGRREHPQETQYF. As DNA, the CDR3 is TGCAGCGTTTCCCCTGGACGCCGGGAGCACCCTCAAGAGACCCAGTACTTC.

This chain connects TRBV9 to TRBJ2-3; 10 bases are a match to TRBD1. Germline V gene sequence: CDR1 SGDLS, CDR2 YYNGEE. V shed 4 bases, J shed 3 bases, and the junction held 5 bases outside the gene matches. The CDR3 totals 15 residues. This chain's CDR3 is CASSLRTGGTDTQYF. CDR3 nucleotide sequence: TGTGCCAGCAGCCTCAGGACAGGGGGGACAGATACGCAGTATTTT. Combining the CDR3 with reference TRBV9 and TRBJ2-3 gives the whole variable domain DSGVTQTPKHLITATGQRVTLRCSPRSGDLSVYWYQQSLDQGLQFLIQYYNGEERAKGNILERFSAQQFPDLHSELNLSSLELGDSALYFCASSLRTGGTDTQYFGPGTRLTVL.

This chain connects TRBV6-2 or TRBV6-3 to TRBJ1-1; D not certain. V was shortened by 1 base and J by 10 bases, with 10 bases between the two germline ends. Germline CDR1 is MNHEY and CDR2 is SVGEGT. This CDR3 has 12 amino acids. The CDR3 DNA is TGTGCCAGCAGTTACTTTGTTAGTCCAGCTTTCTTT. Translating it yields CASSYFVSPAFF.

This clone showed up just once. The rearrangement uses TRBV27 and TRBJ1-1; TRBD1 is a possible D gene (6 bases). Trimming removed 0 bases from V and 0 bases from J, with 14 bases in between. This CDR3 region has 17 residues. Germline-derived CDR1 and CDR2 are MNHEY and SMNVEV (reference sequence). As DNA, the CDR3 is TGTGCCAGCAGTTTATCGAGACAGGACCCTATGAACACTGAAGCTTTCTTT. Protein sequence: CASSLSRQDPMNTEAFF.

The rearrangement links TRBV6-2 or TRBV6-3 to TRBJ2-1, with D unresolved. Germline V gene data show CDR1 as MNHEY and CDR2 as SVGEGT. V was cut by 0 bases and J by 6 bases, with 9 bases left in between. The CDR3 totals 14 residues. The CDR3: CASSYSYLSNEQFF. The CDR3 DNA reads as TGTGCCAGCAGTTACTCGTATCTCAGCAATGAGCAGTTCTTC.

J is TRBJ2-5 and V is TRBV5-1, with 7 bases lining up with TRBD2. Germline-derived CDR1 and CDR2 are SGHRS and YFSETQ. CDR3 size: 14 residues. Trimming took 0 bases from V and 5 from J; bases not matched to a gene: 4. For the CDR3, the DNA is TGCGCCAGCAGCTTGGTTGGTAGCGGGGAGACCCAGTACTTC. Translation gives CASSLVGSGETQYF.

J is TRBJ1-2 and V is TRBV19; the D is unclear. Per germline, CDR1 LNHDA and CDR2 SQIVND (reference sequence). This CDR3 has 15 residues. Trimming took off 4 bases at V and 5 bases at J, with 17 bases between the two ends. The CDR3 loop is CASSTLRVPLYGYTF. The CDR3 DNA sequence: TGTGCCAGTAGTACTCTGCGGGTCCCCCTTTATGGCTACACCTTC.

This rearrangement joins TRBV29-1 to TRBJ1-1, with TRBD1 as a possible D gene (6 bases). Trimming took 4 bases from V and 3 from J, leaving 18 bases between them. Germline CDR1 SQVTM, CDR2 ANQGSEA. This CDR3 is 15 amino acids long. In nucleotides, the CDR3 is TGCAGCGTTGTGTTCAGGGGAAAAAGGGACACTGAAGCTTTCTTT. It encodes CSVVFRGKRDTEAFF.

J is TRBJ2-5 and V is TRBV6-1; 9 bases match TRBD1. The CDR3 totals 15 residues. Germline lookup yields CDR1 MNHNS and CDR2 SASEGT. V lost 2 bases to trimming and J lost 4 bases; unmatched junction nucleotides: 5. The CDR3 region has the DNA TGTGCCAGCAGTGAACCGGGACAGGGAGTAGAGACCCAGTACTTC. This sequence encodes CASSEPGQGVETQYF.

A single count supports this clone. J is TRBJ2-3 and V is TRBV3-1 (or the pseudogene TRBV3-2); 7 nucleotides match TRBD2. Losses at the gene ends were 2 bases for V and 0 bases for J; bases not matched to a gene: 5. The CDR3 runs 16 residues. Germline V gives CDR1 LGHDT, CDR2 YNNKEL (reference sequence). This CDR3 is CASSQLSGASTDTQYF. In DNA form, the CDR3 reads TGTGCCAGCAGCCAACTAAGCGGGGCTAGCACAGATACGCAGTATTTT.

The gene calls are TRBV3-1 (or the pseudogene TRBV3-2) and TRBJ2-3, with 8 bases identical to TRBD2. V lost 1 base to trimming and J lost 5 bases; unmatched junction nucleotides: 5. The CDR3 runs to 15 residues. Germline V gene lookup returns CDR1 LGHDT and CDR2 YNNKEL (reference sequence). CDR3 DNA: TGTGCCAGCAGCCAAGGCACGGGGGGGTTAGATACGCAGTATTTT. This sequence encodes CASSQGTGGLDTQYF.

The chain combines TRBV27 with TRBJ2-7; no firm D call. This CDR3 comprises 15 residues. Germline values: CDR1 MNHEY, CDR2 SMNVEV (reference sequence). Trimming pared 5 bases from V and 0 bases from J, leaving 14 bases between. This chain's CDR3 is CASSQDIYRSYEQYF. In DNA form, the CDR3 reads TGTGCCAGCAGTCAAGACATCTATCGCTCCTACGAGCAGTACTTC.

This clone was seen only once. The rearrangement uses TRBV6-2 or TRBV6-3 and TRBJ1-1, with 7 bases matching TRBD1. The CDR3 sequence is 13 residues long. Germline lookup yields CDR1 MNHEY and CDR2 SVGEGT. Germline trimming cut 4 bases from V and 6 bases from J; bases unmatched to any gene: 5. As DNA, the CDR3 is TGTGCCAGCAGTTCCCGACAGGGTGCTGAAGCTTTCTTT. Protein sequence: CASSSRQGAEAFF.

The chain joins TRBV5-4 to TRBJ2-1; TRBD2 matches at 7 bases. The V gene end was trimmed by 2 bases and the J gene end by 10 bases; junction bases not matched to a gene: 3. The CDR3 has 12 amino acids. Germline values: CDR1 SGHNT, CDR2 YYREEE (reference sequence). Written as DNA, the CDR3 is TGTGCCAGCAGCTTCCCGGGACTAGAGCAGTTCTTC. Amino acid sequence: CASSFPGLEQFF.

This CDR3 reads CASSQLAGGSVDTQYF. In DNA form, the CDR3 reads TGTGCCAGCAGCCAACTAGCGGGAGGTAGCGTGGATACGCAGTATTTT. The chain joins TRBV3-1 (or the pseudogene TRBV3-2) to TRBJ2-3; TRBD2 matches at 11 bases. The length of the CDR3 is 16 residues. The germline CDR1 and CDR2 sequences are LGHDT and YNNKEL (reference sequence). V was clipped by 2 bases and J by 6 bases; unmatched bases: 7.